This entry lists 28 T cell receptor beta chains sequenced from one sample in a study of shared clonotypes between healthy human individuals (dated by TCRdb to 2018 to 2020). For the CD8 naive samples, CD45RO-negative cells were positively selected for CCR7, yielding a CD45RA+CCR7+ population from which TemRA cells were excluded. Libraries were made using the immunoSEQ multiplex PCR assay. TCRdb retrieved this table from immuneACCESS and kept in-frame rearrangements only. Not all clones are present; in checked studies, unresolved V genes account for under half, and no reason is known for the remainder. Recorded for this sample are approximately 2,000,000 clones; roughly 93% of them occurred a single time. Together, the top ten hold approximately 1.6% of the sample. Input material: naive CD8+ T cells from PBMCs. The cell subset or site label for this specimen denotes: CD45RA+CCR7+. The receptors were sampled from a man between 18 and 29 years old in good health. Some clones in this sample may be carry-over from other donors' samples.

The chain is built from TRBV27 and TRBJ2-1; 11 nucleotides line up with TRBD1. CDR1 is MNHEY and CDR2 is SMNVEV in the germline V gene (reference sequence). V shed 11 bases and J 7 bases; nucleotides not matched to a gene: 7. The CDR3 runs to 13 residues. The DNA for the CDR3 is TGTGCCTTAGGACAGGGGGCGGGTAATGAGCAGTTCTTC. Amino acid sequence: CALGQGAGNEQFF.

The rearrangement links TRBV7-9 to TRBJ2-3; perhaps TRBD1 as D (5 bases). The CDR3 totals 14 residues. The germline CDR1 and CDR2 sequences are SEHNR and FQNEAQ (reference sequence). V was clipped by 4 bases and J by 4 bases, with 12 bases between them. The CDR3 region is CASSSGARSDTQYF. In DNA, the CDR3 is TGTGCCAGCAGCTCTGGGGCCAGGTCAGATACGCAGTATTTT. The whole variable domain, filled in from reference TRBV7-9 and TRBJ2-3, reads DTGVSQNPRHKITKRGQNVTFRCDPISEHNRLYWYRQTLGQGPEFLTYFQNEAQLEKSRLLSDRFSAERPKGSFSTLEIQRTEQGDSAMYLCASSSGARSDTQYFGPGTRLTVL.

The chain recombines TRBV11-2 with TRBJ2-7; the match to TRBD1 covers 9 bases. CDR3 size: 15 residues. V gave up 4 bases and J gave up 3 bases; unmatched junction bases: 7. Germline CDR1 and CDR2: SGHAT and FQNNGV. The CDR3 loop is CASSYWTGVSYEQYF. In DNA, the CDR3 is TGTGCCAGCAGCTATTGGACAGGGGTAAGCTACGAGCAGTACTTC.

The V call is TRBV7-9, the J call TRBJ1-1, with TRBD1 matching 10 bases. CDR3 length equals 15 residues. Germline values: CDR1 SEHNR, CDR2 FQNEAQ (reference sequence). Trimming took 2 bases from V and 11 from J; bases not matched to a gene: 11. CDR3 amino acids: CASSLSLEMGQGAFF. CDR3 nucleotide sequence: TGTGCCAGCAGCTTATCCCTGGAGATGGGACAGGGGGCTTTCTTT.

The chain employs TRBV15 and TRBJ1-5, with TRBD1 as a possible D gene (5 bases). Germline CDR1 LNHNV, CDR2 YYDKDF (reference sequence). The CDR3 is made up of 14 amino acids. V lost 3 bases and J lost 9, with 15 bases in between. Written as DNA, the CDR3 is TGTGCCACCAGCAGCCCCGAGGGGTTTGCGCCCCAGCATTTT. This translates into CATSSPEGFAPQHF.

The chain is built from TRBV10-1 and TRBJ2-1; D gene ambiguous. Germline CDR1 reads WNHNN; CDR2 reads SYGVQD (reference sequence). The CDR3 covers 11 residues. Trimming shortened V by 8 bases and J by 7 bases, and 9 bases separated the two germline ends. The CDR3: CASLVSNEQFF. The CDR3 DNA reads as TGCGCCAGCCTAGTTTCGAATGAGCAGTTCTTC.

The chain employs TRBV5-1 and TRBJ2-7; D is ambiguous. The CDR3 spans 14 residues. Between the trimmed V and J ends, which lost 1 base and 2 bases, there was a span of 10 bases. Germline loops: CDR1 SGHRS, CDR2 YFSETQ. The CDR3 reads CASSLMGPTYEQYF. The CDR3 DNA reads as TGCGCCAGCAGCTTGATGGGCCCCACCTACGAGCAGTACTTC.

This clone appeared a few times. The chain recombines TRBV28 with TRBJ1-2, with D perhaps TRBD1 (6 bases). This CDR3 spans 14 amino acids. The germline gives CDR1 MDHEN, CDR2 SYDVKM. The germline V and J ends were trimmed by 5 bases and 0 bases, with 10 bases remaining between them. The CDR3 DNA reads as TGTGCCAGCAGTGAGACAGGAGCTAACTATGGCTACACCTTC. Translation: CASSETGANYGYTF.

The chain couples TRBV7-6 to TRBJ1-4; possible D gene TRBD1, 6 bases. The CDR3 covers 16 residues. Germline V gives CDR1 SGHVS, CDR2 FNYEAQ. V lost 5 bases and J lost 8, with 21 bases in between. CDR3 in amino acids: CASSALQGTLDEKLFF. The CDR3 DNA sequence: TGTGCCAGCAGCGCCCTCCAGGGGACGTTGGACGAAAAACTGTTTTTT.

The chain couples TRBV19 to TRBJ1-3, with D unresolved. Trimming shortened V by 6 bases and J by 0 bases, and 12 bases separated the two germline ends. Germline V gene lookup returns CDR1 LNHDA and CDR2 SQIVND (reference sequence). CDR3 length equals 15 residues. In DNA form, the CDR3 reads TGTGCCAGTAGGACTCCGTGGGACTCTGGAAACACCATATATTTT. It translates to CASRTPWDSGNTIYF.

This chain links TRBV27 with TRBJ1-2, with no clear D. Deletions cut 3 bases from V and 5 bases from J, with 10 bases between. The CDR3 spans 13 residues. CDR1 is MNHEY and CDR2 is SMNVEV in the germline V gene (reference sequence). CDR3 sequence: CASSFGRRYGYTF. CDR3 DNA: TGTGCCAGCAGTTTTGGCAGGCGGTATGGCTACACCTTC.

The chain couples TRBV5-6 to TRBJ1-4, with D possibly being TRBD1 (6 bases). The CDR3 is 16 amino acids. Germline CDR1 reads SGHDT; CDR2 reads YYEEEE. Deletions cut 0 bases from V and 4 bases from J, with 13 bases between. CDR3: CASSLGGTTFNEKLFF. The CDR3 DNA reads as TGTGCCAGCAGCTTGGGGGGGACAACTTTTAATGAAAAACTGTTTTTT.

This chain's CDR3 is CASSPTGTVTNYGYTF. CDR3 nucleotide sequence: TGTGCCAGCAGCCCCACCGGGACAGTAACAAACTATGGCTACACCTTC. This chain joins TRBV13 and TRBJ1-2; 7 bases are shared with TRBD1. Unmatched junction bases numbered 11, after V lost 5 bases and J lost 2 bases. This CDR3 has 16 residues. Germline-derived CDR1 and CDR2 are PRHDT and FYEKMQ (reference sequence).

The J gene is TRBJ2-7, the V gene TRBV7-3, with 8 bases identical to TRBD1. Germline-derived CDR1 and CDR2 are SGHTA and FQGTGA. This CDR3 is 13 amino acids long. Trimming at V came to 5 bases and at J to 4 bases, leaving 4 bases not matched to a gene. The CDR3 sequence is CASSRTGIYEQYF. CDR3 sequence (DNA): TGTGCCAGCAGCAGGACAGGGATATACGAGCAGTACTTC. The full variable domain, its missing parts supplied by reference TRBV7-3 and TRBJ2-7, is GAGVSQTPSNKVTEKGKYVELRCDPISGHTALYWYRQSLGQGPEFLIYFQGTGAADDSGLPNDRFFAVRPEGSVSTLKIQRTERGDSAVYLCASSRTGIYEQYFGPGTRLTVT.

This sequence joins TRBV21-1 and TRBJ2-7; the tabulated D call, TRBD1, remains unverified against the DNA. TRBV21-1 is a listed pseudogene. The CDR3 is 18 amino acids. CDR3 sequence (DNA): TGTGCCAGCAGCAAACCCAGGCGCAGGGCCTTTCTCTCCTACGAGCAGTACTTC. Protein sequence: CASSKPRRRAFLSYEQYF.

The chain couples TRBV11-2 to TRBJ2-7; tentatively, D is TRBD2 (5 bases). The CDR3 covers 16 residues. Per germline, CDR1 SGHAT and CDR2 FQNNGV. Trimming left V 1 base short and J 0 bases short, with 13 bases between. Here the CDR3 reads CASSLGLYQSSYEQYF. CDR3 in DNA: TGTGCCAGCAGCTTAGGACTATATCAGAGCTCCTACGAGCAGTACTTC.

This clone was counted a few times. The same CDR3 can be traced to other DNA sequences in this sample. The CDR3 loop reads CASSLRNNQPQHF. CDR3 nucleotide sequence: TGTGCCAGCAGTCTCCGAAATAATCAGCCCCAGCATTTT. The chain couples TRBV27 to TRBJ1-5; no clear D. The germline V and J ends were trimmed by 5 bases and 4 bases, with 9 bases remaining between them. The germline V gene encodes CDR1 MNHEY and CDR2 SMNVEV (reference sequence). The length of the CDR3 is 13 residues.

The chain is built from TRBV27 and TRBJ2-1, with 7 bases that match TRBD1. V shed 3 bases, J shed 3 bases, and the junction held 8 bases outside the gene matches. The germline gives CDR1 MNHEY, CDR2 SMNVEV (reference sequence). The CDR3 is 16 amino acids. CDR3 residues: CASSFSRRQGYNEQFF. The CDR3 bases are TGTGCCAGCAGTTTTTCTCGCAGACAGGGCTACAATGAGCAGTTCTTC.

A word on this clone: Other nucleotide sequences from this sample produce the same CDR3. This chain links TRBV7-9 with TRBJ2-1, with TRBD1 as a possible D gene (6 bases). V lost 5 bases and J 3 bases, leaving 14 bases between the germline ends. The CDR3 has 15 residues. The germline gives CDR1 SEHNR, CDR2 FQNEAQ (reference sequence). The CDR3 DNA is TGTGCCAGCAGCCCCGGTACAGGGTTCTACAATGAGCAGTTCTTC. It yields the protein CASSPGTGFYNEQFF.

V usage is TRBV10-3 and J usage is TRBJ2-7; TRBD1 matches 8 bases. This CDR3 has 15 residues. CDR1 is ENHRY, CDR2 SYGVKD, per germline. V lost 5 bases, J lost 6 bases, and 12 bases stayed unmatched. The CDR3 nucleotides are TGTGCCATCAGTAAGACAGGGGTCCCCGTCGTCGAGCAGTACTTC. It specifies CAISKTGVPVVEQYF.

To note about this clone: One end of the junction fails to match germline, which may point to a read error. The chain recombines TRBV5-8 with TRBJ1-4, with a tentative D call TRBD1 (5 bases). CDR3 length: 14 residues. Germline V gene lookup returns CDR1 SGHTS and CDR2 YDEGEE. The chain's CDR3 is CASRLGLPNEKLFF. CDR3 nucleotides: TGTGCCAGCAGGTTGGGACTTCCTAATGAAAAACTGTTTTTT. The full variable domain, in which reference TRBV5-8 and TRBJ1-4 provide the parts outside the CDR3, is EAGVTQSPTHLIKTRGQQATLRCSPISGHTSVYWYQQALGLGLQFLLWYDEGEERNRGNFPPRFSGRQFPNYSSELNVNALELEDSALYLCASRLGLPNEKLFFGSGTQLSVL.

On this clone itself: Other DNA sequences within the sample encode an identical CDR3. The chain couples TRBV27 to TRBJ2-2; 10 bases agree with TRBD2. The V and J ends lost 8 bases and 7 bases, in that order; junction bases with no gene match: 4. The V gene's germline CDR1 is MNHEY and CDR2 SMNVEV (reference sequence). This CDR3 region has 13 residues. The CDR3 region is CASSLAGVGELFF. In nucleotides, the CDR3 is TGTGCCAGCTCTCTAGCGGGAGTCGGGGAGCTGTTTTTT.

V is TRBV5-1 and J is TRBJ2-1; the match to TRBD2 covers 12 bases. This CDR3 comprises 17 residues. Germline-derived CDR1 and CDR2 are SGHRS and YFSETQ. V shed 0 bases and J 4 bases; nucleotides not matched to a gene: 5. Here the CDR3 reads CASSLAPSGRAYNEQFF. The CDR3 coding sequence is TGCGCCAGCAGCTTGGCCCCTAGCGGGAGGGCGTACAATGAGCAGTTCTTC.

In the case of this clone: In the same sample, other DNA sequences code for this CDR3. The chain is built from TRBV15 and TRBJ2-5; maybe TRBD2 (6 bases). V was pared by 4 bases and J by 8 bases, with 14 bases between. This CDR3 is 13 amino acids long. Germline V CDR1 and CDR2: LNHNV, YYDKDF (reference sequence). CDR3 DNA sequence: TGTGCCACCAGCACCTCAGGAGGGGAAACCCAGTACTTC. It translates to CATSTSGGETQYF.

V usage is TRBV7-9 and J usage is TRBJ2-1; D is uncertain. Trimming took off 5 bases at V and 6 bases at J, with 11 bases between the two ends. The CDR3 is made up of 13 amino acids. CDR1 and CDR2 (germline): SEHNR, FQNEAQ (reference sequence). The CDR3 nucleotides are TGTGCCAGCAGCGAACCCATAGTCAATGAGCAGTTCTTC. Its translation: CASSEPIVNEQFF. Filled out from reference TRBV7-9 and TRBJ2-1, the complete variable domain reads DTGVSQNPRHKITKRGQNVTFRCDPISEHNRLYWYRQTLGQGPEFLTYFQNEAQLEKSRLLSDRFSAERPKGSFSTLEIQRTEQGDSAMYLCASSEPIVNEQFFGPGTRLTVL.

This sequence joins TRBV7-9 and TRBJ2-4; either TRBD1 or TRBD2 may fit D (5 bases each). The V end was cut by 5 bases, the J end by 10 bases, with 18 bases between. Germline CDR1 and CDR2: SEHNR and FQNEAQ (reference sequence). The CDR3 is 14 amino acids. The CDR3 here is CASSPEGSVEIQYF. CDR3 sequence (DNA): TGTGCCAGCAGCCCCGAGGGGAGCGTGGAAATTCAGTACTTC.

CDR3 bases: TGTGCCAGCAGTCTGGGGGTAGCACAATTGAACACTGAAGCTTTCTTT. This translates into CASSLGVAQLNTEAFF. The chain carries TRBV28 and TRBJ1-1; tentatively, D is TRBD1 (5 bases). V was shortened by 5 bases and J by 0 bases, with 16 bases between the two germline ends. Germline values: CDR1 MDHEN, CDR2 SYDVKM. The CDR3 consists of 16 residues.

This chain links TRBV4-3 with TRBJ2-7; 9 positions match TRBD2. The CDR3 is 18 amino acids. Trimming removed 0 bases from V and 6 bases from J; junction bases left unmatched: 15. Germline CDR1 reads LGHNA; CDR2 reads YSLEER. The CDR3 here is CASSQDLLSLAGKGEQYF. CDR3 DNA sequence: TGCGCCAGCAGCCAAGACCTTTTAAGCCTAGCGGGGAAAGGCGAGCAGTACTTC.